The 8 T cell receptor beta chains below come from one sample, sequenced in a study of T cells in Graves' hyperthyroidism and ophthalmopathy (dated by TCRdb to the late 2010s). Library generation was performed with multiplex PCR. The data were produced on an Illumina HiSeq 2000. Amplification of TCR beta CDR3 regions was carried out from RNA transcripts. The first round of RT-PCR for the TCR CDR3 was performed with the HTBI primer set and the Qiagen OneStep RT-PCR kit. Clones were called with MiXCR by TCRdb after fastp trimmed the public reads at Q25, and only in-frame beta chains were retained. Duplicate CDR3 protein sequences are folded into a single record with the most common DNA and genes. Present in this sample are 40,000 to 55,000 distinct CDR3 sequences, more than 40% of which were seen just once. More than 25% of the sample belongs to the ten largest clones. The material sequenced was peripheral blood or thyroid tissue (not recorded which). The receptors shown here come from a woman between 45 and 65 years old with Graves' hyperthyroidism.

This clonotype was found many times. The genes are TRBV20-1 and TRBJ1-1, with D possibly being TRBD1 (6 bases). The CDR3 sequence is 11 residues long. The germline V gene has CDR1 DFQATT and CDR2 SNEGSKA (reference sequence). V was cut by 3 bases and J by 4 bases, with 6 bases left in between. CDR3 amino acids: CSARDSTEAFF. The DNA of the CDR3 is TGCAGTGCTAGGGACAGCACTGAAGCTTTCTTT.

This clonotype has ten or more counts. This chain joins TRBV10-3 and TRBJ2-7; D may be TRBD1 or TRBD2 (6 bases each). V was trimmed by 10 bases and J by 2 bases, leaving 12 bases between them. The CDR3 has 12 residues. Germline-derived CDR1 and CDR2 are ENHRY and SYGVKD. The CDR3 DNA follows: TGTGCCACGGGGGACACAGCCTACGAGCAGTACTTC. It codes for CATGDTAYEQYF.

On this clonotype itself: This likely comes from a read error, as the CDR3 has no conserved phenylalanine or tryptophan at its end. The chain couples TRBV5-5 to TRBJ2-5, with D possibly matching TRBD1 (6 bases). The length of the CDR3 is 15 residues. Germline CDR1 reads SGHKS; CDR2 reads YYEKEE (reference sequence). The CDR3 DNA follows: TGTGCCGGCAGTTATACACAGGGCCGCAGGGAGACCCAGTACCTC. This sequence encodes CAGSYTQGRRETQYL.

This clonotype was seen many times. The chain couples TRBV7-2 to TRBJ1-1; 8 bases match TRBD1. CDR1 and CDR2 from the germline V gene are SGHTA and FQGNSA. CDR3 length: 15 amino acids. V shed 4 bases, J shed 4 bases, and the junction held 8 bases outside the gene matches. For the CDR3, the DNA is TGTGCCAGCAGCTCGTCGACAGGGGTGGGCACTGAAGCTTTCTTT. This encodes CASSSSTGVGTEAFF.

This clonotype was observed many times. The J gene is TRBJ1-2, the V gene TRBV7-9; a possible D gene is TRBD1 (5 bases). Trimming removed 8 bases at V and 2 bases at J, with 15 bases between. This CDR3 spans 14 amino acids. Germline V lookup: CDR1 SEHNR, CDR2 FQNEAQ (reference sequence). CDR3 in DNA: TGTGCCAGCTCGCGAGCAGACAGCAACTATGGCTACACCTTC. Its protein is CASSRADSNYGYTF.

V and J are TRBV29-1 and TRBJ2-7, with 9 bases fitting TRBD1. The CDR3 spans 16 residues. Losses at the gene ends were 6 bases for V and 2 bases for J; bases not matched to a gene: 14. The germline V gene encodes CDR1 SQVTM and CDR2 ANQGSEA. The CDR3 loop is CSVGNGRDRVAYEQYF. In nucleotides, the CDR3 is TGCAGCGTCGGTAACGGCCGGGACAGGGTTGCCTACGAGCAGTACTTC.

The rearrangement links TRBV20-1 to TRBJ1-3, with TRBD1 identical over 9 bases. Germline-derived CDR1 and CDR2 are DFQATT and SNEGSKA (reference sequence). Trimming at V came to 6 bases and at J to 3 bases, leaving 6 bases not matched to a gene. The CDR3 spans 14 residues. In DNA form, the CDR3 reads TGCAGTGCACACAGGGGGCTTGATGGAAACACCATATATTTT. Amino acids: CSAHRGLDGNTIYF.

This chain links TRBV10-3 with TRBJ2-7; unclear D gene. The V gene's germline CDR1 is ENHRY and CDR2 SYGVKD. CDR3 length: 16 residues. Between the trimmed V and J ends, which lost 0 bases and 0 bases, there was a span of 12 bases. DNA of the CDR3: TGTGCCATCAGTGAGTCGGTCGGAGCCAACTCCTACGAGCAGTACTTC. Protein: CAISESVGANSYEQYF.